Following are 32 T cell receptor beta chains from one sample sequenced in a study of neurological immune-mediated disorders. One entry per CDR3 protein, called by TCRdb with MiXCR from the 5' RACE reads. The table has some 47,000 distinct CDR3 sequences, about 6% seen once. Sequenced input: CD4+ T cells from blood. These receptors were collected from a woman aged 40 to 50 in good health.

In its sample, this clonotype was seen many times. The genes are TRBV25-1 and TRBJ1-5; perhaps TRBD1 as D (5 bases). With 8 bases removed from V and 0 bases from J, the gap between germline ends came to 8 bases. There are 13 residues in the CDR3. Germline V gives CDR1 MGHDK, CDR2 SYGVNS. In DNA form, the CDR3 reads TGTGCCAGCGGGACTGTTAGCAATCAGCCCCAGCATTTT. Its protein is CASGTVSNQPQHF.

This clonotype has at least ten counts. The genes are TRBV5-6 and TRBJ2-1, with TRBD1 as a possible D gene (6 bases). V gave up 4 bases and J gave up 12 bases, with 17 bases separating them. Germline assignment: CDR1 SGHDT and CDR2 YYEEEE. The CDR3 has 13 residues. The CDR3 region is CASSALGQTVQFF. In nucleotides, the CDR3 is TGTGCCAGCAGCGCCCTCGGACAGACCGTGCAGTTCTTC.

The sample holds many counts of this clonotype. The chain recombines TRBV20-1 with TRBJ2-7, with 7 bases matching TRBD1. Per germline, CDR1 DFQATT and CDR2 SNEGSKA (reference sequence). The CDR3 is 15 amino acids. The trim removed 6 bases at V and 0 bases at J, leaving 11 bases unmatched. The CDR3 loop is CSASPLDRSSYEQYF. In nucleotides, the CDR3 is TGCAGTGCAAGCCCCTTGGACAGGAGCTCCTACGAGCAGTACTTC.

In this sample, this clonotype turned up many times. This sequence joins TRBV5-4 and TRBJ2-1; 16 bases map to TRBD2. The V gene end was trimmed by 5 bases and the J gene end by 0 bases; junction bases not matched to a gene: 2. Per the germline V gene, CDR1 is SGHNT and CDR2 is YYREEE (reference sequence). The CDR3 covers 17 residues. DNA of the CDR3: TGTGCCAGCAGGGGACTAGCGGGAGGGAGCTCCTACAATGAGCAGTTCTTC. This gives the protein CASRGLAGGSSYNEQFF.

This clonotype was detected ten times or more. The rearrangement joins TRBV5-1 to TRBJ2-5, with D uncertain. The V gene lost 4 bases and the J gene lost 2 bases, with 9 bases spanning the gap. The germline V gene has CDR1 SGHRS and CDR2 YFSETQ. The CDR3 extends over 13 amino acids. This CDR3 is CASSLGAQETQYF. CDR3 bases: TGCGCCAGCAGCCTCGGAGCTCAAGAGACCCAGTACTTC.

This clonotype showed up many times. The CDR3 loop is CSAPTHNEQFF. The CDR3 DNA sequence: TGCAGTGCCCCGACTCACAATGAGCAGTTCTTC. The V call is TRBV20-1, the J call TRBJ2-1, with D unresolved. Germline lookup yields CDR1 DFQATT and CDR2 SNEGSKA (reference sequence). V was pared by 6 bases and J by 5 bases, with 8 bases between. The CDR3 has 11 residues.

This clonotype was observed many times. CDR3 region: CASSLPGQGYNEQFF. CDR3 coding DNA: TGTGCCAGCAGTCTACCGGGACAGGGATACAATGAGCAGTTCTTC. The rearrangement joins TRBV28 to TRBJ2-1; 9 bases align to TRBD1. Germline V CDR1 and CDR2: MDHEN, SYDVKM. The CDR3 runs to 15 residues. V was clipped by 5 bases and J by 4 bases; unmatched bases: 6.

In its sample, this clonotype was seen many times. The chain carries TRBV20-1 and TRBJ2-3; D possibly corresponds to TRBD2 (7 bases). Germline V lookup: CDR1 DFQATT, CDR2 SNEGSKA (reference sequence). Trimming pared 6 bases from V and 0 bases from J, leaving 16 bases between. CDR3 length: 15 residues. In DNA form, the CDR3 reads TGCAGTGCCTCCACCGGGGGGCTTAGCACAGATACGCAGTATTTT. Protein sequence: CSASTGGLSTDTQYF.

This clonotype was seen many times. The chain combines TRBV11-2 with TRBJ2-7; D may be TRBD1 or TRBD2 (5 bases each). The CDR3 is 15 amino acids. Trimming took 1 base from V and 4 from J, leaving 14 bases between them. Germline-derived CDR1 and CDR2 are SGHAT and FQNNGV. The CDR3 region is CASSLVAGKGYEQYF. In DNA form, the CDR3 reads TGTGCCAGCAGCTTAGTGGCCGGGAAGGGGTACGAGCAGTACTTC.

Ten or more counts support this clonotype. The chain has TRBV20-1 and TRBJ1-5; maybe TRBD1 (5 bases). Germline V gives CDR1 DFQATT, CDR2 SNEGSKA (reference sequence). Between the trimmed V and J ends, which lost 5 bases and 3 bases, there was a span of 11 bases. The CDR3 is 13 residues long. In DNA, the CDR3 is TGCAGTGCTGAAGAGGGGATCAATCAGCCCCAGCATTTT. Amino acids: CSAEEGINQPQHF.

There are many counts of this clonotype. J is TRBJ2-2 and V is TRBV7-3; tentatively, D is TRBD2 (6 bases). The germline CDR1 and CDR2 sequences are SGHTA and FQGTGA. The ends were cut back, 5 bases at V and 3 bases at J, with 19 bases in the middle. The CDR3 runs to 17 residues. This CDR3 is CASSPRGGGTDTGELFF. DNA for the CDR3: TGTGCCAGCAGCCCCAGAGGTGGCGGGACGGACACCGGGGAGCTGTTTTTT.

This clonotype was recorded at least ten times. The V call is TRBV7-6, the J call TRBJ1-2; D is unclear. Per the germline V gene, CDR1 is SGHVS and CDR2 is FNYEAQ. V was trimmed by 2 bases and J by 5 bases, leaving 15 bases between them. CDR3 length: 15 amino acids. The CDR3 region is CASSLNGGLTYGYTF. The CDR3 DNA follows: TGTGCCAGCAGCTTAAACGGCGGGCTAACGTATGGCTACACCTTC.

Many counts were recorded for this clonotype. This rearrangement joins TRBV12-3 or TRBV12-4 to TRBJ1-3; maybe TRBD1 (6 bases). The V gene lost 10 bases and the J gene lost 4 bases, with 20 bases spanning the gap. This CDR3 contains 15 residues. The CDR3 protein is CATSTQGSLGNTIYF. CDR3 bases: TGTGCCACTTCGACTCAGGGGAGTCTGGGAAACACCATATATTTT.

The chain joins TRBV11-3 to TRBJ2-1; 9 nucleotides agree with TRBD1. Germline trimming cut 4 bases from V and 1 base from J; bases unmatched to any gene: 8. The CDR3 loop spans 17 amino acids. CDR1 and CDR2 from the germline V gene are SGHNT and YENEEA. The chain's CDR3 is CASSSTGTGRSYNEQFF. In DNA form, the CDR3 reads TGTGCCAGCAGCTCTACGGGGACAGGGAGGTCCTACAATGAGCAGTTCTTC.

The chain uses TRBV29-1 and TRBJ2-3, with D possibly being TRBD1 or TRBD2 (5 bases each). This CDR3 has 16 amino acids. Germline CDR1 SQVTM, CDR2 ANQGSEA. Trimming shortened V by 4 bases and J by 1 base, and 18 bases separated the two germline ends. The CDR3 reads CSVGGAPSAGTDTQYF. CDR3 DNA sequence: TGCAGCGTTGGAGGGGCACCCTCGGCGGGCACAGATACGCAGTATTTT.

The rearrangement links TRBV19 to TRBJ1-4, with TRBD1 identical over 12 bases. The CDR3 totals 13 residues. The germline V gene encodes CDR1 LNHDA and CDR2 SQIVND (reference sequence). J lost 6 bases, V lost 10 bases, and 3 bases had no gene match. CDR3 nucleotide sequence: TGTGCCACGGGACAGGGGGCGTATGAAAAACTGTTTTTT. Encoded protein: CATGQGAYEKLFF.

This clonotype was found many times. The chain recombines TRBV20-1 with TRBJ2-1, with unresolved D. V was cut by 3 bases and J by 7 bases, with 13 bases left in between. The CDR3 sequence is 13 residues long. From germline, CDR1 is DFQATT and CDR2 SNEGSKA (reference sequence). The CDR3: CSARFHFGNEQFF. The DNA of the CDR3 is TGCAGTGCTAGGTTCCACTTCGGGAATGAGCAGTTCTTC.

This clonotype was seen repeatedly, ten times or more. The chain is built from TRBV6-1 and TRBJ1-1; D gene unclear. Germline-derived CDR1 and CDR2 are MNHNS and SASEGT. The germline V and J ends were trimmed by 1 base and 2 bases, with 11 bases remaining between them. This CDR3 is 15 amino acids long. The CDR3 DNA reads TGTGCCAGCAGTGAAGACGCTGTTTCCAACACTGAAGCTTTCTTT. Translation gives CASSEDAVSNTEAFF.

This clonotype came up many times. V is TRBV20-1 and J is TRBJ2-3, with a weak D call TRBD2 (5 bases). CDR1 is DFQATT and CDR2 is SNEGSKA in the germline V gene (reference sequence). This CDR3 region has 15 residues. V lost 3 bases and J 4 bases, leaving 17 bases between the germline ends. The CDR3 DNA follows: TGCAGTGCTAGTCGCGGTGCGGGCACGTCAGATACGCAGTATTTT. It yields the protein CSASRGAGTSDTQYF.

About this clonotype itself: The junction departs from germline at one end; a sequencing error may be responsible. The V call is TRBV4-1, the J call TRBJ1-5; D may be TRBD1 (6 bases). The CDR3 runs 15 residues. The germline gives CDR1 MGHRA, CDR2 YSYEKL. CDR3 sequence: CANSQEDRSSQPQHF. The CDR3 DNA follows: TGCGCCAACAGCCAAGAAGACAGGTCCTCTCAGCCCCAGCATTTT.

This clonotype was observed at least ten times. The V call is TRBV5-1, the J call TRBJ1-1; D remains ambiguous. Germline CDR1 SGHRS, CDR2 YFSETQ. V was shortened by 0 bases and J by 2 bases, with 5 bases between the two germline ends. CDR3 length equals 13 residues. CDR3 sequence (DNA): TGCGCCAGCAGCTTGGATTTTAACACTGAAGCTTTCTTT. This translates into CASSLDFNTEAFF.

Many counts were recorded for this clonotype. The rearrangement links TRBV6-5 to TRBJ2-6; 7 bases match TRBD1. CDR3 size: 17 residues. The ends lost 5 bases at V and 4 bases at J; junction bases unmatched: 11. Germline CDR1 and CDR2: MNHEY and SVGAGI. The CDR3 DNA sequence: TGTGCCAGCAGTCCCGACAGGGCCCGAAGAGGGGCCAACGTCCTGACTTTC. The encoded protein is CASSPDRARRGANVLTF.

This clonotype came up many times. The chain carries TRBV7-8 and TRBJ2-7; no reliable D call. The CDR3 runs to 12 residues. Per germline, CDR1 SGHVS and CDR2 FQNEAQ. V shed 4 bases and J shed 5 bases, with 9 bases lying between them. The CDR3 loop reads CASSYPKNEQYF. The CDR3 bases are TGTGCCAGCAGCTACCCCAAGAACGAGCAGTACTTC. Using reference TRBV7-8 and TRBJ2-7 for the parts outside the CDR3, the full variable domain is GAGVSQSPRYKVAKRGQDVALRCDPISGHVSLFWYQQALGQGPEFLTYFQNEAQLDKSGLPSDRFFAERPEGSVSTLKIQRTQQEDSAVYLCASSYPKNEQYFGPGTRLTVT.

This clonotype was seen ten or more times. This chain's CDR3 is CSVGHPATDTQYF. The CDR3 nucleotides read TGCAGCGTGGGACACCCTGCCACAGATACGCAGTATTTT. The V call is TRBV29-1, the J call TRBJ2-3; D is perhaps TRBD1 (6 bases). V lost 6 bases, J lost 2 bases, and 12 bases lay in between. The germline gives CDR1 SQVTM, CDR2 ANQGSEA. This CDR3 region has 13 residues.

This clonotype was detected many times. The chain combines TRBV28 with TRBJ2-5; D is perhaps TRBD2 (6 bases). Germline CDR1 is MDHEN and CDR2 is SYDVKM. The ends were cut back, 4 bases at V and 2 bases at J, with 11 bases in the middle. This CDR3 has 14 amino acids. The CDR3 is CASSSPGVQETQYF. The CDR3 DNA reads as TGTGCCAGCAGTTCCCCGGGAGTACAAGAGACCCAGTACTTC.

This clonotype was recorded at least ten times. The rearrangement joins TRBV29-1 to TRBJ2-1; 13 nucleotides agree with TRBD2. CDR1 is SQVTM, CDR2 ANQGSEA, per germline. CDR3 length equals 13 residues. Trimming took 6 bases from V and 9 from J; bases not matched to a gene: 5. The CDR3 bases are TGCAGCGTAGAACTAGCGGGAGGGTTTGAGCAGTTCTTC. As protein: CSVELAGGFEQFF.

This clonotype was recorded at least ten times. This chain links TRBV10-3 with TRBJ2-1; the match to TRBD1 covers 9 bases. The CDR3 runs 13 residues. Germline assignment: CDR1 ENHRY and CDR2 SYGVKD. The junction had 2 bases not matched to a gene; V was cut back by 6 bases and J by 5 bases. This CDR3 reads CAIRQGANNEQFF. DNA of the CDR3: TGTGCCATCAGACAGGGGGCTAACAATGAGCAGTTCTTC.

This clonotype was observed a handful of times. This chain's CDR3 is CATTRQGAIDEQYF. For the CDR3, the DNA is TGTGCCACCACGCGACAGGGGGCTATTGACGAGCAGTACTTC. This chain joins TRBV24-1 and TRBJ2-7; 10 positions agree with TRBD1. The CDR3 contains 14 residues. Germline CDR1 reads KGHDR; CDR2 reads SFDVKD. With 8 bases clipped from V and 5 bases from J, the junction kept 8 bases outside the gene matches.

The sample holds many counts of this clonotype. This chain joins TRBV28 and TRBJ2-2; 15 bases are a match to TRBD2. The V and J ends lost 6 bases and 3 bases, in that order; junction bases with no gene match: 5. The CDR3 loop spans 17 amino acids. Germline V CDR1 and CDR2: MDHEN, SYDVKM. This CDR3 reads CASSLGLAGGYTGELFF. Written as DNA, the CDR3 is TGTGCCAGCAGCCTGGGACTAGCGGGAGGATACACCGGGGAGCTGTTTTTT.

Concerning this clonotype itself: A much larger clonotype is one base distant, so this may be a read error. The V and J genes are TRBV24-1 and TRBJ1-1; D possibly corresponds to TRBD1 (5 bases). Per germline, CDR1 KGHDR and CDR2 SFDVKD. The CDR3 has 11 residues. CDR3 bases: TGTGTCACCCAGGGGAACACTGAAGCTTTCTTT. Translated: CVTQGNTEAFF.

This clonotype appeared many times. CDR3 coding DNA: TGTGCCATCAGGAGGAACACTGAAGCTTTCTTT. Amino acid sequence: CAIRRNTEAFF. This chain connects TRBV10-3 to TRBJ1-1; the D is unclear. The CDR3 loop spans 11 amino acids. Germline V gene data show CDR1 as ENHRY and CDR2 as SYGVKD. With 6 bases removed from V and 1 base from J, the gap between germline ends came to 3 bases.

This clonotype was seen ten or more times. The chain couples TRBV4-3 to TRBJ2-3; either TRBD1 or TRBD2 may supply D (5 bases each). Germline lookup yields CDR1 LGHNA and CDR2 YSLEER. Trimming left V 1 base short and J 1 base short, with 12 bases between. The CDR3 extends over 16 amino acids. CDR3 residues: CASSQGPGTGTDTQYF. CDR3 DNA: TGCGCCAGCAGCCAAGGCCCCGGGACGGGCACAGATACGCAGTATTTT.